The present TCR beta chain was sequenced within a study of blood T cell repertoires in COVID-19 (dated by TCRdb to 2019 to 2021). Turning to the overall study: Samples from collaborators originated in the United States, Italy and Spain and spanned both the acute and convalescent phases of COVID-19. The repertoires were released in a freely available public database meant as a resource for research on the immune response to SARS-CoV-2. The material from the prospective study consisted of cDNA or gDNA derived from T cells, B-cell-depleted T cells, or PBMCs. Sample metadata almost always included a de-identified subject ID, COVID-19 status, age in years and sex. Subjects who had been exposed to COVID-19, were actively infected with it, or had recovered from it provided the deeply sampled blood TCRbeta repertoires that made up the dataset. HLA class I and class II types, where available, came from metadata supplied by the sample provider rather than from assay-based typing. The samples were drawn from the first 160 participants of the ongoing ImmuneRACE study and from under 1,500 subjects provided by 6 global collaborators.

The CDR3, cysteine through phenylalanine, is 16 amino acids long. Only the CDR3 portion is preserved as DNA: 48 bases, with reading frame beginning at the first base. Trimming removed 3 bases from V and 3 bases from J, leaving 13 bases between the germline ends. The germline V gene yields KGHDR for CDR1 and SFDVKD for CDR2. TCRbeta CDR3 regions were amplified from genomic DNA by means of the immunoSEQ Assay, a bias-controlled multiplex PCR. Per the original workflow: The number of nucleated cells in each sample was estimated by amplification of reference gene primers within the assay. To quantify the absolute abundance of each unique TCRbeta CDR3 rearrangement, sequence reads were collapsed and filtered. For each sample, productive Simpson clonality was calculated as the square root of Simpson's diversity index across productive rearrangements. TCRdb took over this immuneACCESS table, retaining in-frame rearrangements with V and J assigned. Such tables are incomplete; in checked studies, under half of the missing clones stem from an unresolved V gene, and the remainder is unexplained. V and J calls and clone size are those listed in that table; D and trimming were worked out from the DNA. Counted in this sample were under 400,000 clones; about 90% of them appeared once. The ten top clones hold approximately 6.2% of the sample.

Judged by its sample share, this clone qualifies as medium-sized (0.01 to 0.1%). The antigen it recognizes is unknown. Within one base of it there is no much larger clone, and no base qualities were kept. Collaborating institutions collected whole blood in K2EDTA tubes following their own protocols. Collaborator samples were shipped for TCRbeta analysis as frozen whole blood, isolated PBMCs, or DNA extracted from either sample type. The full study reports these points: The quantity of clinical and demographic metadata differed by source and by participant and was supplied without curation.

The sequence is built from TRBV24-1 and TRBJ2-2; tentative D gene TRBD2, with 5 bases matching. This TCR came from a man younger than 30 with active or convalescent COVID-19. Sequencing was carried out using peripheral blood. The base sequence is TGTGCCACCAGTGATCTGCTGGCCGGGGACACCGGGGAGCTGTTTTTT. It encodes CATSDLLAGDTGELFF.